Below, 21 T cell receptor beta chains from the same sample are listed, as sequenced in a study of beta chain features in type 1 diabetes. The study reverse transcribed the entire isolated RNA, so it sequenced expressed TCRB transcripts. Assay: immunoSEQ multiplex PCR; the TCRdb copy retains only in-frame clones and omits some. Of about 930,000 clones listed, 15% to 20% are singletons. The sequencing input was naive CD4+ T cells from blood. The receptors originated from a woman aged 18-35 years in good health.

Concerning this clone: Additional DNA sequences in this sample encode the identical CDR3. V is TRBV9 and J is TRBJ1-2; TRBD1 is a possible D gene (5 bases). Germline lookup yields CDR1 SGDLS and CDR2 YYNGEE. This CDR3 is built from 14 residues. Trimming stripped 3 bases from V and 6 bases from J, with 15 bases between. The CDR3 DNA is TGTGCCAGCAGCGCTCGGACGGGAGGGGATGGCTACACCTTC. Translation: CASSARTGGDGYTF.

This clone came up a few times. The chain joins TRBV4-3 to TRBJ1-2; D remains unclear. Per the germline V gene, CDR1 is LGHNA and CDR2 is YSLEER. This CDR3 region has 14 residues. Trimming removed 0 bases at V and 8 bases at J, with 13 bases between. The CDR3 is CASSQDAEGGGYTF. CDR3 DNA sequence: TGCGCCAGCAGCCAAGATGCCGAGGGCGGAGGCTACACCTTC.

V gene TRBV9 combines with J gene TRBJ2-2, with D possibly TRBD1 on 5 matching bases. Per germline, CDR1 SGDLS and CDR2 YYNGEE. Trimming removed 8 bases from V and 2 bases from J, with 16 bases in between. The CDR3 is 15 residues long. DNA of the CDR3: TGTGCCAGTACAAGGCAGGGCCTTAACACCGGGGAGCTGTTTTTT. Protein sequence: CASTRQGLNTGELFF.

The CDR3 is CASSQDRLGGTQYF. CDR3 nucleotides: TGCGCCAGCAGCCAAGATAGGCTGGGAGGTACGCAGTATTTT. The chain links TRBV4-1 to TRBJ2-3, with a weak D call TRBD2 (6 bases). Trimming pared 0 bases from V and 8 bases from J, leaving 12 bases between. The CDR3 extends over 14 amino acids. Germline V lookup: CDR1 MGHRA, CDR2 YSYEKL.

V usage is TRBV5-1 and J usage is TRBJ1-1, with D maybe TRBD1 (6 bases). Germline lookup yields CDR1 SGHRS and CDR2 YFSETQ. V was pared by 4 bases and J by 0 bases, with 19 bases between. The CDR3 extends over 17 amino acids. Here the CDR3 DNA reads TGCGCCAGCAGCCGGGGTGAGACAGGCGTCGTGAACACTGAAGCTTTCTTT. Amino acids: CASSRGETGVVNTEAFF.

The genes are TRBV7-9 and TRBJ2-1; D gene uncertain. There are 12 residues in the CDR3. Trimming took 3 bases from V and 12 from J, leaving 12 bases between them. The germline V gene has CDR1 SEHNR and CDR2 FQNEAQ (reference sequence). CDR3: CASSLVLHGQFF. CDR3 nucleotides: TGTGCCAGCAGCTTGGTACTCCATGGGCAGTTCTTC. The full variable domain, completed using reference TRBV7-9 and TRBJ2-1, is DTGVSQNPRHKITKRGQNVTFRCDPISEHNRLYWYRQTLGQGPEFLTYFQNEAQLEKSRLLSDRFSAERPKGSFSTLEIQRTEQGDSAMYLCASSLVLHGQFFGPGTRLTVL.

The table lists this clone with a few counts. Here the CDR3 reads CASSLQPSTDTQYF. In nucleotides, the CDR3 is TGTGCCAGCAGCCTTCAACCTAGCACAGATACGCAGTATTTT. This rearrangement joins TRBV7-2 to TRBJ2-3; D unclear. V lost 5 bases, J lost 0 bases, and 9 bases lay in between. Germline-derived CDR1 and CDR2 are SGHTA and FQGNSA. This CDR3 is 14 amino acids long. Using reference TRBV7-2 and TRBJ2-3 for the parts outside the CDR3, the full variable domain is GAGVSQSPSNKVTEKGKDVELRCDPISGHTALYWYRQSLGQGLEFLIYFQGNSAPDKSGLPSDRFSAERTGGSVSTLTIQRTQQEDSAVYLCASSLQPSTDTQYFGPGTRLTVL.

The chain couples TRBV7-2 to TRBJ2-2; 11 positions agree with TRBD2. The CDR3 runs to 16 residues. J gave up 5 bases and V 5 bases, and 7 bases lay outside the gene matches. Germline V gene sequence: CDR1 SGHTA, CDR2 FQGNSA. The DNA for the CDR3 is TGTGCCAGCAGCCTACTAGCGGGAGTGGGTACCGGGGAGCTGTTTTTT. It codes for CASSLLAGVGTGELFF.

This clone was observed a few times. The chain couples TRBV27 to TRBJ1-2, with 9 bases aligning to TRBD1. The junction had 7 bases not matched to a gene; V was cut back by 4 bases and J by 7 bases. The CDR3 extends over 14 amino acids. The germline CDR1 and CDR2 sequences are MNHEY and SMNVEV (reference sequence). The CDR3 sequence is CASSSDRDRVGYTF. The CDR3 DNA reads as TGTGCCAGCAGTTCCGACCGGGACAGGGTTGGCTACACCTTC.

The chain employs TRBV6-5 and TRBJ2-5; 13 bases map to TRBD2. V shed 6 bases and J 4 bases; nucleotides not matched to a gene: 5. CDR1 is MNHEY, CDR2 SVGAGI, per germline. CDR3 length: 15 residues. The CDR3, as DNA: TGTGCCAGCAGCCGGACTAGCGGGAGTGGAGAGACCCAGTACTTC. Encoded protein: CASSRTSGSGETQYF.

This clone came up a few times. The J gene is TRBJ2-1, the V gene TRBV2; maybe TRBD1 (6 bases). This CDR3 spans 13 amino acids. V was cut by 5 bases and J by 12 bases, with 17 bases left in between. Germline V lookup: CDR1 SNHLY, CDR2 FYNNEI. CDR3 nucleotides: TGTGCCAGCAGTTACCTGGGGTTACAGGGGCAGTTCTTC. Its translation is CASSYLGLQGQFF. Full variable domain (rest looked up from reference TRBV2 and TRBJ2-1): EPEVTQTPSHQVTQMGQEVILRCVPISNHLYFYWYRQILGQKVEFLVSFYNNEISEKSEIFDDQFSVERPDGSNFTLKIRSTKLEDSAMYFCASSYLGLQGQFFGPGTRLTVL.

The chain combines TRBV28 with TRBJ2-1; 9 positions match TRBD1. Germline V gives CDR1 MDHEN, CDR2 SYDVKM. The CDR3 extends over 16 amino acids. J gave up 4 bases and V 6 bases, and 10 bases lay outside the gene matches. The CDR3 spells CASSKPGTGPYNEQFF. Here the CDR3 DNA reads TGTGCCAGCAGCAAGCCCGGGACAGGGCCGTACAATGAGCAGTTCTTC.

This clone was seen a few times. The chain recombines TRBV9 with TRBJ2-3, with 8 nucleotides matching TRBD1. Germline V CDR1 and CDR2: SGDLS, YYNGEE. CDR3 length: 15 residues. V dropped 1 base and J dropped 3; count of bases not matched to a gene: 4. In DNA form, the CDR3 reads TGTGCCAGCAGCGTAAAACACAGGGGGACAGATACGCAGTATTTT. Its protein product is CASSVKHRGTDTQYF.

This clone showed up just a few times. The V gene is TRBV7-2, the J gene TRBJ2-2; D uncertain. Trimming left V 9 bases short and J 4 bases short, with 12 bases between. The CDR3 is made up of 13 amino acids. Germline CDR1 is SGHTA and CDR2 is FQGNSA. In DNA, the CDR3 is TGTGCCAGTAGCCCCGGCTTCACCGGGGAGCTGTTTTTT. Protein product: CASSPGFTGELFF. Using reference TRBV7-2 and TRBJ2-2 for the parts outside the CDR3, the full variable domain is GAGVSQSPSNKVTEKGKDVELRCDPISGHTALYWYRQSLGQGLEFLIYFQGNSAPDKSGLPSDRFSAERTGGSVSTLTIQRTQQEDSAVYLCASSPGFTGELFFGEGSRLTVL.

This rearrangement joins TRBV10-3 to TRBJ2-2; D may be TRBD1 (5 bases). Germline CDR1 and CDR2: ENHRY and SYGVKD. V was trimmed by 0 bases and J by 5 bases, leaving 7 bases between them. This CDR3 has 14 amino acids. The CDR3 sequence is CAISESPGTGELFF. The CDR3 coding sequence is TGTGCCATCAGTGAGTCGCCAGGGACCGGGGAGCTGTTTTTT.

Only a few counts were recorded for this clone. The genes are TRBV18 and TRBJ2-3; 7 nucleotides line up with TRBD1. The CDR3 spans 15 residues. J was trimmed by 5 bases and V by 1 base; bases with no gene match: 6. Germline V gives CDR1 KGHSH, CDR2 LQKENI. DNA of the CDR3: TGTGCCAGCTCACCACTGGAGTCAGGGGGAGATACGCAGTATTTT. Amino acid sequence: CASSPLESGGDTQYF.

The gene calls are TRBV27 and TRBJ2-1, with D maybe TRBD2 (5 bases). CDR3 size: 15 residues. V was trimmed by 5 bases and J by 2 bases, leaving 13 bases between them. CDR1 MNHEY and CDR2 SMNVEV come from the germline V gene (reference sequence). CDR3 coding DNA: TGTGCCAGCAGTCCGTTTCGGACTGCCTACAATGAGCAGTTCTTC. Translating gives CASSPFRTAYNEQFF.

Worth noting for this clone: Distinct nucleotide sequences in the sample also encode this CDR3. The V call is TRBV28, the J call TRBJ2-1; D is possibly TRBD2 (6 bases). Trimming took off 7 bases at V and 3 bases at J, with 7 bases between the two ends. Germline CDR1 MDHEN, CDR2 SYDVKM. This CDR3 region has 12 residues. CDR3 coding DNA: TGTGCCAGCACGACTAGCTACAATGAGCAGTTCTTC. Its protein is CASTTSYNEQFF.

This clone was recorded a few times. The rearrangement joins TRBV6-6 to TRBJ1-5; D unresolved. V gave up 8 bases and J gave up 7 bases, with 18 bases separating them. Germline CDR1 reads MNHNY; CDR2 reads SVGAGI (reference sequence). The CDR3 has 14 residues. The CDR3 DNA is TGTGCCAGCGATTGGGGAGGGCCGGGCCAGCCCCAGCATTTT. This gives the protein CASDWGGPGQPQHF.

The CDR3 sequence: CASSIQPANTGELFF. The CDR3 nucleotides are TGTGCCAGTAGTATACAACCAGCGAACACCGGGGAGCTGTTTTTT. This chain joins TRBV19 and TRBJ2-2; D is undetermined. Germline V gene lookup returns CDR1 LNHDA and CDR2 SQIVND (reference sequence). Trimming removed 2 bases from V and 0 bases from J, with 7 bases in between. This CDR3 is built from 15 residues.

A word on this clone: In the same sample, other DNA sequences code for this CDR3. The V and J genes are TRBV7-3 and TRBJ2-1, with 7 positions matching TRBD2. Germline V gives CDR1 SGHTA, CDR2 FQGTGA. CDR3 length: 15 amino acids. J lost 4 bases, V lost 3 bases, and 6 bases had no gene match. The CDR3: CASSLGSGVYNEQFF. The CDR3 nucleotides read TGTGCCAGCAGCTTGGGGAGCGGGGTTTACAATGAGCAGTTCTTC.